Listed below are T cell receptor beta chains from one sample, sequenced in a study of CXCR3-negative and CXCR3-positive naive CD8 T cells. TCRdb reprocessed the 5' RACE reads, keeping one entry per CDR3 protein, no DNA. This listing includes about 53,000 distinct CDR3 sequences. Sequencing used naive CXCR3+ CD8+ T cells from blood. The receptors originated from a human donor in good health. Some clones in this sample may be carry-over from other donors' samples. CDR3s include the opening cysteine and the closing phenylalanine or tryptophan.

j_call | v_call | cdr3_aa
TRBJ2-3 | TRBV12-3/TRBV12-4 | CASLPGRRGTQYF
TRBJ2-7 | TRBV7-3 | CASSLGPYSYEQYF
TRBJ2-3 | TRBV28 | CASDEQGTDTQYF
TRBJ2-3 | TRBV7-2 | CASSLGWTPDTQYF
TRBJ2-1 | TRBV20-1 | CSARDSSGPYNEQFF
TRBJ2-1 | TRBV6-4 | CASSDSPYNEQFF
TRBJ1-4 | TRBV4-2 | CASSPPDLNEKLFF
TRBJ2-1 | TRBV19 | CASSIHPYNEQFF
TRBJ2-1 | TRBV29-1 | CSVGTAYNEQFF
TRBJ1-6 | TRBV27 | CASRLGQGISPLHF
TRBJ2-7 | TRBV29-1 | CSVEVHGYEQYF
TRBJ1-1 | TRBV7-9 | CASSMLIEAFF
TRBJ2-2 | TRBV27 | CGSSPLAGGVRELFF
TRBJ2-3 | TRBV12-3/TRBV12-4 | CASSPPQTDTQYF
TRBJ1-1 | TRBV21-1 | CAAAPQGKGDGTEAFF
TRBJ2-7 | TRBV10-3 | CAISEPSSYEQYF
TRBJ2-1 | TRBV28 | CASSFREYNEQFF
TRBJ1-4 | TRBV11-2 | CASRYRGRGEKLFF
TRBJ2-7 | TRBV27 | CASSRDAYSYEQYF
TRBJ2-7 | TRBV7-3 | CASSLLGGGEQYF
TRBJ2-1 | TRBV27 | CASSLGAGEYNEQFF
TRBJ2-7 | TRBV12-3/TRBV12-4 | CASSLGDSSPYEQYF
TRBJ2-7 | TRBV28 | CASSLPSHSYEQYF
TRBJ2-3 | TRBV7-3 | CASSLIRGGRDTQYF
TRBJ2-3 | TRBV6-2/TRBV6-3 | CASSPFPSSDYSTDTQYF
TRBJ2-7 | TRBV7-6 | CASSLSSGDSYEQYF
TRBJ2-1 | TRBV7-6 | CASSLQAGGYNEQFF
TRBJ1-2 | TRBV11-2 | CASSSSGPVPPYGYTF
TRBJ2-7 | TRBV29-1 | CSVYEAGTGSYEQYF
TRBJ1-2 | TRBV19 | CASSIGQHRFGYTF
TRBJ1-1 | TRBV7-9 | CASSPTGKENTEAFF
TRBJ1-5 | TRBV27 | CASSQGLGNQPQHF
TRBJ2-2 | TRBV7-9 | CATMTVNTGELFF
TRBJ2-1 | TRBV7-9 | CASSLKRNEQFF
TRBJ2-7 | TRBV9 | CASSVGQGATYEQYF
TRBJ2-3 | TRBV4-3 | CASSQEWRGDTQYF
TRBJ2-3 | TRBV6-2/TRBV6-3 | CASRVVADTQYF
TRBJ2-3 | TRBV9 | CASSLVLPGAQYF
TRBJ2-7 | TRBV12-3/TRBV12-4 | CASSSGLAGAFSYEQYF
TRBJ2-3 | TRBV7-3 | CASSYLDSTDTQYF
TRBJ2-1 | TRBV28 | CASSPLGGLSVHNEQFF
TRBJ1-2 | TRBV3-1 | CASSQTGQGVNYGYTF
TRBJ2-1 | TRBV7-9 | CVSSPGGGSGEQFF
TRBJ2-1 | TRBV27 | CASSLGRRDVGNEQFF
TRBJ1-4 | TRBV9 | CASSVSGAANEKLFF
TRBJ2-1 | TRBV7-6 | CASSPRVGEYNEQFF
TRBJ2-7 | TRBV12-3/TRBV12-4 | CASSFRAIIGTVRSSYEQYF
TRBJ1-5 | TRBV28 | CASSLPPLQPQHF
TRBJ2-5 | TRBV6-1 | CASSSDQETQYF
TRBJ2-7 | TRBV2 | CAIKSGYEQYF
TRBJ2-1 | TRBV14 | CASSQPGRLSSYNEQFF
TRBJ2-3 | TRBV12-3/TRBV12-4 | CASSSRDTYTDTQYF
TRBJ2-7 | TRBV5-1 | CASRTSTGGGYYEQYF
TRBJ2-2 | TRBV6-5 | CASSYFQGTGELFF
TRBJ2-1 | TRBV20-1 | CSATGQITYNEQFF
TRBJ1-1 | TRBV4-3 | CASGQDLTGTGNTEAFF
TRBJ2-7 | TRBV4-2 | CASSPHFRDYAYEQYF